The 31 T cell receptor beta chains in this list originate from one sample, sequenced in a study of blood T cells in healthy people across ages. Using a J-beta primer mix together with a sample-barcoded 5' primer, a second PCR was run for about 6 to 12 cycles. From the 5' RACE reads, TCRdb called clonotypes with MiXCR, one entry per CDR3 protein. The sample lists fewer than 1.5 million distinct CDR3 sequences, approximately 38% seen once, with approximately 7.9% in the top ten. Specimen: blood. The receptors originated from a woman under 30 in good health.

This clonotype appeared many times. V gene TRBV7-2 combines with J gene TRBJ2-7, with 10 nucleotides matching TRBD2. The CDR3 length is 16 residues. Germline loops: CDR1 SGHTA, CDR2 FQGNSA. With V trimmed by 0 bases and J by 4 bases, 6 bases remained unmatched. The CDR3 DNA follows: TGTGCCAGCAGCTTAGCGGGGTCTAGCGGGAGTTACGAGCAGTACTTC. Translating it yields CASSLAGSSGSYEQYF.

The chain links TRBV10-3 to TRBJ1-5; D uncertain. Germline CDR1 ENHRY, CDR2 SYGVKD. The V end was cut by 0 bases, the J end by 5 bases, with 17 bases between. This CDR3 comprises 17 residues. Here the CDR3 DNA reads TGTGCCATCAGTGAGTCAATAAGAAGGAGGGAGGATCAGCCCCAGCATTTT. Its protein is CAISESIRRREDQPQHF.

Only a few counts were recorded for this clonotype. The chain carries TRBV4-1 and TRBJ2-1; TRBD1 is a possible D gene (6 bases). Germline CDR1 and CDR2: MGHRA and YSYEKL. The CDR3 is 19 amino acids. Trimming took off 0 bases at V and 0 bases at J, with 18 bases between the two ends. In DNA form, the CDR3 reads TGCGCCAGCAGCCAAGATACAGGGTATGTGACCAACTCCTACAATGAGCAGTTCTTC. This sequence encodes CASSQDTGYVTNSYNEQFF.

The CDR3 region has the DNA TGCGCCAGCAGTGAGTCTAGGGCGACACATAATCAGCCCCAGCATTTT. Residues: CASSESRATHNQPQHF. The V call is TRBV10-2, the J call TRBJ1-5; D remains ambiguous. V lost 0 bases and J lost 4, with 13 bases in between. CDR1 and CDR2 from the germline V gene are WSHSY and SAAADI. This CDR3 is 16 amino acids long.

The chain is built from TRBV14 and TRBJ2-1; 11 bases fit TRBD2. Germline CDR1 and CDR2: SGHDN and FVKESK. The CDR3 runs 17 residues. The ends lost 0 bases at V and 5 bases at J; junction bases unmatched: 6. The CDR3 loop reads CASSQDRGTSGNNEQFF. CDR3 nucleotide sequence: TGTGCCAGCAGCCAAGATCGGGGGACTAGCGGAAACAATGAGCAGTTCTTC.

The chain recombines TRBV6-1 with TRBJ2-4; 7 nucleotides match TRBD2. The V gene's germline CDR1 is MNHNS and CDR2 SASEGT. V was pared by 6 bases and J by 1 base, with 6 bases of the junction left unmatched. This CDR3 spans 15 amino acids. The CDR3 is CASREGGTAKNIQYF. The CDR3 nucleotides read TGTGCCAGCAGAGAGGGAGGGACCGCCAAAAACATTCAGTACTTC.

This clonotype occurred many times. This sequence joins TRBV20-1 and TRBJ2-3; no clear D. The V end lost 6 bases, the J end lost 5 bases, and 9 bases lay between the germline ends. Germline V gives CDR1 DFQATT, CDR2 SNEGSKA (reference sequence). The CDR3 is made up of 11 amino acids. The CDR3: CSALIQDTQYF. DNA for the CDR3: TGCAGTGCCTTAATACAAGATACGCAGTATTTT.

The chain joins TRBV7-7 to TRBJ2-3, with 9 nucleotides matching TRBD1. Germline lookup yields CDR1 SSHAT and CDR2 FNYEAQ (reference sequence). The junction had 14 bases not matched to a gene; V was cut back by 5 bases and J by 2 bases. The CDR3 is 18 amino acids. CDR3 in DNA: TGTGCCAGCAGCCCCGGACAGGGGCCACCCAATTCCACAGATACGCAGTATTTT. It yields the protein CASSPGQGPPNSTDTQYF.

The chain employs TRBV20-1 and TRBJ2-7, with TRBD1 matching 11 bases. J gave up 0 bases and V 3 bases, and 4 bases lay outside the gene matches. Germline lookup yields CDR1 DFQATT and CDR2 SNEGSKA (reference sequence). The CDR3 has 15 residues. CDR3 nucleotide sequence: TGCAGTGCTAGGCGAGGGACAGGGGGCTCCTACGAGCAGTACTTC. Translated, it gives CSARRGTGGSYEQYF.

This clonotype was detected a few times. The chain couples TRBV7-2 to TRBJ2-1; TRBD1 or TRBD2 may be the D gene (5 bases each). The CDR3 sequence is 17 residues long. Looked up from germline, CDR1 is SGHTA and CDR2 is FQGNSA. V was pared by 5 bases and J by 0 bases, with 17 bases between. The CDR3 DNA follows: TGTGCCAGCAGCCCAGGTGGGGGAGTAAGCTCCTACAATGAGCAGTTCTTC. Translation: CASSPGGGVSSYNEQFF.

The V gene is TRBV27, the J gene TRBJ2-1, with 9 positions matching TRBD1. Trimming took 8 bases from V and 4 from J; bases not matched to a gene: 9. The CDR3 is 15 residues long. From germline, CDR1 is MNHEY and CDR2 SMNVEV (reference sequence). CDR3 region: CASPPRGQGYNEQFF. Written as DNA, the CDR3 is TGTGCCAGCCCTCCCCGGGGACAGGGTTACAATGAGCAGTTCTTC.

This clonotype has more than one count but fewer than ten. The V gene is TRBV12-3 or TRBV12-4, the J gene TRBJ2-3; D perhaps matches TRBD2 (5 bases). Trimming shortened V by 5 bases and J by 2 bases, and 26 bases separated the two germline ends. This CDR3 spans 19 amino acids. The DNA for the CDR3 is TGTGCCAGCAGTCACTCCAGCCCTAGCCCCATTTATTCCACAGATACGCAGTATTTT. Its protein product is CASSHSSPSPIYSTDTQYF.

The chain links TRBV5-1 to TRBJ2-1, with D perhaps matching TRBD1 or TRBD2 (5 bases each). The CDR3 has 14 residues. Germline values: CDR1 SGHRS, CDR2 YFSETQ. V lost 7 bases to trimming and J lost 0 bases, with 11 bases between them. The CDR3 sequence: CASQERGSYNEQFF. The CDR3 DNA sequence: TGCGCCAGCCAGGAGAGGGGCTCCTACAATGAGCAGTTCTTC.

V is TRBV20-1 and J is TRBJ1-2; weak D call: TRBD1 (5 bases). V gave up 1 base and J gave up 6 bases, with 12 bases separating them. CDR1 DFQATT and CDR2 SNEGSKA come from the germline V gene (reference sequence). CDR3 length: 13 residues. Written as DNA, the CDR3 is TGCAGTGCTAGAGTAGGGCAGGGAGATGGCTACACCTTC. Translated, it gives CSARVGQGDGYTF.

The gene calls are TRBV20-1 and TRBJ1-1; D uncertain. The length of the CDR3 is 14 residues. V lost 1 base, J lost 5 bases, and 14 bases lay in between. In germline, CDR1 is DFQATT, CDR2 SNEGSKA (reference sequence). CDR3 nucleotide sequence: TGCAGTGCTAGAGGGGCGCGGGGTGGAACTGAAGCTTTCTTT. This codes for CSARGARGGTEAFF.

The chain joins TRBV5-1 to TRBJ2-1, with 7 bases lining up with TRBD2. Per the germline V gene, CDR1 is SGHRS and CDR2 is YFSETQ. The CDR3 consists of 15 residues. The ends lost 4 bases at V and 7 bases at J; junction bases unmatched: 11. The CDR3 coding sequence is TGCGCCAGCAGCGAGGTGGTCGGGAGGACGAATGAGCAGTTCTTC. Its translation is CASSEVVGRTNEQFF.

V usage is TRBV28 and J usage is TRBJ2-1; D may be TRBD2 (6 bases). The J call may be mistaken, given a closer DNA end match to TRBJ2-7. Germline V CDR1 and CDR2: MDHEN, SYDVKM. The CDR3 extends over 15 amino acids. CDR3 sequence reads: CASIPRGDRFNEQYF. The CDR3 DNA is TGTGCCAGCATTCCCCGCGGGGATCGATTCAATGAGCAGTACTTC.

This clonotype was picked up many times. This rearrangement joins TRBV29-1 to TRBJ2-3; unclear D gene. Germline values: CDR1 SQVTM, CDR2 ANQGSEA. The CDR3 length is 12 residues. Between the trimmed V and J ends, which lost 0 bases and 2 bases, there was a span of 3 bases. As DNA, the CDR3 is TGCAGCGTTGAAGACTTCACAGATACGCAGTATTTT. Amino acid sequence: CSVEDFTDTQYF.

This clonotype was recorded many times. This chain joins TRBV20-1 and TRBJ1-1; no firm D call. The CDR3 spans 14 residues. The ends were cut back, 0 bases at V and 1 base at J, with 9 bases in the middle. Germline-derived CDR1 and CDR2 are DFQATT and SNEGSKA (reference sequence). Here the CDR3 reads CSAREAGPNTEAFF. CDR3 nucleotides: TGCAGTGCTAGAGAGGCAGGCCCGAACACTGAAGCTTTCTTT.

The rearrangement joins TRBV5-5 to TRBJ2-7, with unresolved D. CDR3 length equals 14 residues. CDR1 is SGHKS and CDR2 is YYEKEE in the germline V gene (reference sequence). V lost 3 bases and J lost 5, with 15 bases in between. This CDR3 reads CASSSWISANEQYF. CDR3 coding DNA: TGTGCCAGCAGCTCTTGGATCTCAGCCAACGAGCAGTACTTC.

The chain uses TRBV7-2 and TRBJ2-3; D gene ambiguous. V was pared by 8 bases and J by 2 bases, with 14 bases between. The germline V gene encodes CDR1 SGHTA and CDR2 FQGNSA. This CDR3 contains 14 residues. DNA for the CDR3: TGTGCCAGCGGCAGGACCCCGACCACAGATACGCAGTATTTT. It encodes CASGRTPTTDTQYF.

CDR3 sequence: CASSEERATYEQYF. DNA of the CDR3: TGTGCCAGCAGTGAAGAGCGGGCAACTTACGAGCAGTACTTC. The rearrangement joins TRBV2 to TRBJ2-4, with TRBD2 as a possible D gene (6 bases). The end of the DNA aligns better with TRBJ2-7, so the J call may be wrong. The CDR3 has 14 amino acids. Per the germline V gene, CDR1 is SNHLY and CDR2 is FYNNEI.

The CDR3 protein is CASSLAGTGSTQYF. The CDR3 DNA reads as TGCGCCAGCAGCTTGGCCGGCACAGGCTCTACGCAGTATTTT. The chain recombines TRBV5-1 with TRBJ2-3, with D maybe TRBD1 (5 bases). Germline CDR1 SGHRS, CDR2 YFSETQ. The ends were cut back, 0 bases at V and 8 bases at J, with 13 bases in the middle. The CDR3 is 14 amino acids.

This clonotype was detected only a few times. The chain couples TRBV7-6 to TRBJ1-2; 8 nucleotides line up with TRBD1. CDR1 is SGHVS, CDR2 FNYEAQ, per germline. The CDR3 runs 15 residues. The J segment lost 4 bases and the V segment lost 0 bases, leaving 4 bases of the junction unmatched. In nucleotides, the CDR3 is TGTGCCAGCAGCTTAGCTTCCACAGGGGGCTATGGCTACACCTTC. It yields the protein CASSLASTGGYGYTF.

The chain uses TRBV20-1 and TRBJ2-7; TRBD1 or TRBD2 may be the D gene (5 bases each). The J call is uncertain, as TRBJ2-5 better fits the DNA end. CDR1 is DFQATT, CDR2 SNEGSKA, per germline (reference sequence). The CDR3 contains 13 residues. The CDR3 DNA is TGCAGTGCAGTTCCACTAGGGGAAGAGACCCAGTACTTC. It specifies CSAVPLGEETQYF.

The sample holds a few counts of this clonotype. CDR3 sequence: CASSVGTSKWETQYF. CDR3 nucleotide sequence: TGTGCCAGCAGCGTAGGGACTAGCAAATGGGAGACCCAGTACTTC. V is TRBV7-9 and J is TRBJ2-4; 9 bases are a match to TRBD2. The J call may be mistaken, given a closer DNA end match to TRBJ2-5. The germline V gene encodes CDR1 SEHNR and CDR2 FQNEAQ (reference sequence). The CDR3 spans 15 residues.

This clonotype was counted between two and nine times. This sequence joins TRBV14 and TRBJ1-2, with 9 bases identical to TRBD1. The CDR3 is 13 amino acids. Germline V lookup: CDR1 SGHDN, CDR2 FVKESK. Trimming removed 4 bases from V and 8 bases from J; junction bases left unmatched: 5. CDR3 region: CASSPRDRDGYTF. CDR3 DNA: TGTGCCAGCAGCCCCCGGGACAGGGACGGCTACACCTTC.

The sample holds a few counts of this clonotype. V usage is TRBV5-1 and J usage is TRBJ2-3; maybe TRBD2 (5 bases). This CDR3 spans 15 amino acids. Germline V gene sequence: CDR1 SGHRS, CDR2 YFSETQ. V lost 3 bases to trimming and J lost 8 bases, with 19 bases between them. The CDR3 DNA reads as TGCGCCAGCAGCTCGAGCGAAAACCCAGCGGTTACGCAGTATTTT. Translated, it gives CASSSSENPAVTQYF.

This chain joins TRBV29-1 and TRBJ1-2, with unresolved D. The CDR3 is made up of 14 amino acids. Looked up from germline, CDR1 is SQVTM and CDR2 is ANQGSEA. With 0 bases removed from V and 0 bases from J, the gap between germline ends came to 8 bases. CDR3 DNA: TGCAGCGTTGAAGAATGGGGATCTAACTATGGCTACACCTTC. Protein sequence: CSVEEWGSNYGYTF.

This clonotype has just a few counts. V and J are TRBV5-1 and TRBJ1-1; tentative D call: TRBD1 (5 bases). Trimming took 0 bases from V and 5 from J, leaving 11 bases between them. The CDR3 covers 14 residues. CDR1 SGHRS and CDR2 YFSETQ come from the germline V gene. CDR3 in DNA: TGCGCCAGCAGCTTGGAGCAGGGTAGAACTGAAGCTTTCTTT. It encodes CASSLEQGRTEAFF.

V usage is TRBV2 and J usage is TRBJ2-7, with 8 bases that match TRBD2. Losses at the gene ends were 10 bases for V and 7 bases for J; bases not matched to a gene: 18. The CDR3 consists of 15 residues. The germline V gene encodes CDR1 SNHLY and CDR2 FYNNEI. CDR3 in amino acids: CATSNGGEAYNEQYF. CDR3 bases: TGTGCCACCTCCAACGGGGGGGAGGCCTACAATGAGCAGTACTTC.